These 31 T cell receptor beta chains originate from one sample sequenced in a study of beta chain features in type 1 diabetes. Every isolated RNA sample was fully reverse transcribed, so sequencing captured expressed TCRB transcripts. Only in-frame clones appear in the TCRdb table, and some are missing; sequencing was by immunoSEQ multiplex PCR. The sample holds 350,000 to 450,000 clones, about 14% seen once. Sequenced input: naive CD4+ T cells from blood. The receptors shown here come from a woman aged 18-30 years in good health.

The sample holds a few counts of this clone. V gene TRBV4-3 combines with J gene TRBJ2-1; a weak D match, TRBD1 (5 bases). V lost 0 bases and J 4 bases, leaving 10 bases between the germline ends. Germline lookup yields CDR1 LGHNA and CDR2 YSLEER. The CDR3 has 15 residues. Written as DNA, the CDR3 is TGCGCCAGCAGCCAAGAGGCAGGGTGGTACAATGAGCAGTTCTTC. This codes for CASSQEAGWYNEQFF.

This CDR3 is CASSEARGARDIQYF. Written as DNA, the CDR3 is TGTGCCAGCAGTGAAGCGCGGGGGGCGAGGGACATTCAGTACTTC. The chain carries TRBV6-1 and TRBJ2-4; TRBD2 agrees at 8 bases. Germline CDR1 is MNHNS and CDR2 is SASEGT. V was pared by 0 bases and J by 8 bases, with 6 bases of the junction left unmatched. The CDR3 extends over 15 amino acids.

This clone has just a few counts. The chain carries TRBV30 and TRBJ1-5; no firm D call. In germline, CDR1 is GTSNPN, CDR2 SVGIG (reference sequence). This CDR3 contains 14 residues. V was trimmed by 0 bases and J by 0 bases, leaving 6 bases between them. The CDR3: CAWSVDYSNQPQHF. The CDR3 DNA follows: TGTGCCTGGAGTGTAGACTATAGCAATCAGCCCCAGCATTTT.

The V and J genes are TRBV7-9 and TRBJ2-7, with D possibly matching TRBD2 (6 bases). Germline CDR1 reads SEHNR; CDR2 reads FQNEAQ (reference sequence). The CDR3 is 13 residues long. The ends were cut back, 4 bases at V and 4 bases at J, with 11 bases in the middle. DNA for the CDR3: TGTGCCAGCAGCTCCAGGGAGGCGTACGAGCAGTACTTC. Amino acid sequence: CASSSREAYEQYF.

The rearrangement links TRBV18 to TRBJ2-5; 9 positions match TRBD1. J gave up 5 bases and V 4 bases, and 11 bases lay outside the gene matches. Germline CDR1 KGHSH, CDR2 LQKENI. The CDR3 sequence is 16 residues long. The CDR3 loop reads CASSRSGTGPGETQYF. The CDR3 DNA reads TGTGCCAGCTCACGGTCCGGGACAGGGCCCGGGGAGACCCAGTACTTC.

This clone was detected a few times. The rearrangement joins TRBV5-4 to TRBJ2-5; no firm D call. Per germline, CDR1 SGHNT and CDR2 YYREEE (reference sequence). The V gene lost 4 bases and the J gene lost 1 base, with 14 bases spanning the gap. The CDR3 has 15 amino acids. The chain's CDR3 is CASSRTATSQETQYF. Written as DNA, the CDR3 is TGTGCCAGCAGCCGTACTGCTACTTCCCAAGAGACCCAGTACTTC.

The chain has TRBV21-1 and TRBJ2-7; whether TRBD2, the table's D call, matches the DNA was not checked. TRBV21-1 is labeled a pseudogene. The CDR3 runs 15 residues. For the CDR3, the DNA is TGTGCCAGCGATCCACGGGGGGTAGGAGGATACGAGCAGTACTTC. Translating it yields CASDPRGVGGYEQYF.

The chain combines TRBV7-9 with TRBJ2-4; D possibly corresponds to TRBD1 (6 bases). There are 15 residues in the CDR3. CDR1 is SEHNR and CDR2 is FQNEAQ in the germline V gene (reference sequence). The germline V and J ends were trimmed by 11 bases and 3 bases, with 20 bases remaining between them. The CDR3 region is CASGRTAIDKNIQYF. As DNA, the CDR3 is TGTGCCTCTGGACGGACAGCGATAGACAAAAACATTCAGTACTTC.

V gene TRBV7-2 combines with J gene TRBJ2-7; 7 nucleotides line up with TRBD1. CDR1 is SGHTA and CDR2 is FQGNSA in the germline V gene. The CDR3 has 14 amino acids. V gave up 5 bases and J gave up 5 bases; unmatched junction bases: 9. CDR3 sequence (DNA): TGTGCCAGCAGCCCCTTAGGGGGCCGCCACGAGCAGTACTTC. Its translation: CASSPLGGRHEQYF. Using reference TRBV7-2 and TRBJ2-7 for the parts outside the CDR3, the full variable domain is GAGVSQSPSNKVTEKGKDVELRCDPISGHTALYWYRQSLGQGLEFLIYFQGNSAPDKSGLPSDRFSAERTGGSVSTLTIQRTQQEDSAVYLCASSPLGGRHEQYFGPGTRLTVT.

The CDR3 DNA reads as TGTGCCAGCAGCTTAGAAGAATGGGACTATGGGCAGTTCTTC. Protein: CASSLEEWDYGQFF. This chain joins TRBV7-9 and TRBJ2-1; 7 bases align to TRBD2. The germline gives CDR1 SEHNR, CDR2 FQNEAQ (reference sequence). The CDR3 is 14 residues long. The trim removed 1 base at V and 12 bases at J, leaving 9 bases unmatched. The full variable domain, with the rest looked up from reference TRBV7-9 and TRBJ2-1, is DTGVSQNPRHKITKRGQNVTFRCDPISEHNRLYWYRQTLGQGPEFLTYFQNEAQLEKSRLLSDRFSAERPKGSFSTLEIQRTEQGDSAMYLCASSLEEWDYGQFFGPGTRLTVL.

Only a few counts were recorded for this clone. The chain employs TRBV27 and TRBJ1-1; tentatively, D is TRBD1 (5 bases). There are 13 residues in the CDR3. Germline-derived CDR1 and CDR2 are MNHEY and SMNVEV (reference sequence). The V and J ends lost 6 bases and 5 bases respectively, with 13 bases between them. The chain's CDR3 is CASRVQRGTEAFF. CDR3 sequence (DNA): TGTGCCAGCAGGGTGCAACGGGGGACTGAAGCTTTCTTT.

This clone was recorded a few times. The rearrangement links TRBV7-8 to TRBJ2-1; D unresolved. The germline CDR1 and CDR2 sequences are SGHVS and FQNEAQ. Trimming took off 3 bases at V and 5 bases at J, with 17 bases between the two ends. This CDR3 region has 16 residues. The CDR3 loop reads CASSFRAVKPNNEQFF. Written as DNA, the CDR3 is TGTGCCAGCAGCTTTCGTGCGGTCAAACCTAACAATGAGCAGTTCTTC.

The rearrangement uses TRBV28 and TRBJ2-3; D unresolved. Trimming removed 5 bases from V and 4 bases from J, with 16 bases in between. In germline, CDR1 is MDHEN, CDR2 SYDVKM. There are 15 residues in the CDR3. CDR3 nucleotide sequence: TGTGCCAGCAGTATCCTACGCCTCCGATCAGATACGCAGTATTTT. Translating gives CASSILRLRSDTQYF.

The V call is TRBV19, the J call TRBJ2-7; 8 nucleotides match TRBD2. Trimming removed 3 bases from V and 4 bases from J; junction bases left unmatched: 5. CDR3 length equals 14 residues. In germline, CDR1 is LNHDA, CDR2 SQIVND (reference sequence). The CDR3 here is CASSIAGGLYEQYF. CDR3 coding DNA: TGTGCCAGTAGTATTGCGGGAGGTTTGTACGAGCAGTACTTC.

J is TRBJ2-7 and V is TRBV9; tentatively, D is TRBD2 (5 bases). This CDR3 has 16 amino acids. V was shortened by 3 bases and J by 8 bases, with 24 bases between the two germline ends. Germline V gene sequence: CDR1 SGDLS, CDR2 YYNGEE. DNA of the CDR3: TGTGCCAGCAGCGCGAGGGCCGAGGGCCCCGGCAGCAAGCAGTACTTC. This encodes CASSARAEGPGSKQYF.

This chain connects TRBV19 to TRBJ1-1; tentatively, D is TRBD1 (6 bases). Trimming stripped 5 bases from V and 0 bases from J, with 13 bases between. This CDR3 is 15 amino acids long. Per germline, CDR1 LNHDA and CDR2 SQIVND (reference sequence). CDR3 loop: CASSVGQFMNTEAFF. The CDR3, as DNA: TGTGCCAGTAGTGTAGGACAGTTCATGAACACTGAAGCTTTCTTT.

The table lists this clone with a few counts. The CDR3 coding sequence is TGCAGTGCTAGGCTAGCGAAGGAGCAGTTCTTC. Translating it yields CSARLAKEQFF. V usage is TRBV20-1 and J usage is TRBJ2-1, with D possibly being TRBD2 (6 bases). CDR3 length equals 11 residues. The V end was cut by 3 bases, the J end by 10 bases, with 10 bases between. CDR1 and CDR2 (germline): DFQATT, SNEGSKA (reference sequence).

The V gene is TRBV5-1, the J gene TRBJ1-2, with 7 bases lining up with TRBD1. After removal of 1 base from V and 2 bases from J, the junction contained 5 bases not matched to a gene. The germline V gene encodes CDR1 SGHRS and CDR2 YFSETQ. The CDR3 has 15 amino acids. The CDR3 loop reads CASSLRQGVNYGYTF. The CDR3, as DNA: TGCGCCAGCAGCTTGAGACAGGGAGTAAACTATGGCTACACCTTC.

The V call is TRBV6-5, the J call TRBJ1-2; 9 positions agree with TRBD1. V shed 0 bases, J shed 8 bases, and the junction held 7 bases outside the gene matches. Germline V gene sequence: CDR1 MNHEY, CDR2 SVGAGI. CDR3 size: 15 residues. The CDR3 nucleotides read TGTGCCAGCAGTTACTCTCCTGACAGGGGGGGAGGCTACACCTTC. This encodes CASSYSPDRGGGYTF.

In this sample, this clone turned up a few times. The J gene is TRBJ2-2, the V gene TRBV4-2; no clear D gene. The CDR3 is 15 residues long. Trimming took off 1 base at V and 4 bases at J, with 10 bases between the two ends. Germline CDR1 and CDR2: LGHNA and YNFKEQ. The chain's CDR3 is CASSQAGSGTGELFF. The DNA of the CDR3 is TGTGCCAGCAGCCAAGCCGGGTCGGGCACCGGGGAGCTGTTTTTT.

This clone showed up just a few times. The chain joins TRBV29-1 to TRBJ1-1; D perhaps matches TRBD1 (5 bases). V lost 7 bases, J lost 1 base, and 13 bases lay in between. The CDR3 covers 13 residues. CDR1 and CDR2 from the germline V gene are SQVTM and ANQGSEA. CDR3 bases: TGCAGCGGGGGCGGGGGGAAGAACACTGAAGCTTTCTTT. This gives the protein CSGGGGKNTEAFF.

In its sample, this clone was seen a few times. The rearrangement links TRBV2 to TRBJ1-5; 11 nucleotides agree with TRBD1. The CDR3 has 18 amino acids. J gave up 1 base and V 7 bases, and 12 bases lay outside the gene matches. From germline, CDR1 is SNHLY and CDR2 FYNNEI. The CDR3 loop reads CASTWDRGSRRSNQPQHF. CDR3 DNA: TGTGCCAGCACCTGGGACAGGGGGTCTAGGAGGAGCAATCAGCCCCAGCATTTT.

This clone was seen only a few times. CDR3 bases: TGTGCCAGCATCGTAAACAATGAGCAGTTCTTC. Its protein product is CASIVNNEQFF. The chain recombines TRBV7-2 with TRBJ2-1; D ambiguous. V lost 7 bases and J lost 5, with 6 bases in between. Per the germline V gene, CDR1 is SGHTA and CDR2 is FQGNSA. The CDR3 extends over 11 amino acids. The full variable domain, with the rest looked up from reference TRBV7-2 and TRBJ2-1, is GAGVSQSPSNKVTEKGKDVELRCDPISGHTALYWYRQSLGQGLEFLIYFQGNSAPDKSGLPSDRFSAERTGGSVSTLTIQRTQQEDSAVYLCASIVNNEQFFGPGTRLTVL.

The sample holds a few counts of this clone. This chain connects TRBV27 to TRBJ2-3, with a tentative D call TRBD2 (7 bases). The CDR3 runs 14 residues. V was shortened by 5 bases and J by 7 bases, with 16 bases between the two germline ends. Per the germline V gene, CDR1 is MNHEY and CDR2 is SMNVEV (reference sequence). This chain's CDR3 is CASSVGGGKYTQYF. The CDR3 DNA sequence: TGTGCCAGCAGTGTAGGGGGGGGCAAGTATACGCAGTATTTT.

This sequence joins TRBV30 and TRBJ2-7; D might be TRBD2 (5 bases). The CDR3 loop spans 15 amino acids. Germline-derived CDR1 and CDR2 are GTSNPN and SVGIG (reference sequence). V gave up 1 base and J gave up 2 bases, with 15 bases separating them. The CDR3 sequence is CAWSGTGNTPYEQYF. The CDR3 DNA reads as TGTGCCTGGAGTGGGACCGGGAATACACCCTACGAGCAGTACTTC. Filled out from reference TRBV30 and TRBJ2-7, the complete variable domain reads SQTIHQWPATLVQPVGSPLSLECTVEGTSNPNLYWYRQAAGRGLQLLFYSVGIGQISSEVPQNLSASRPQDRQFILSSKKLLLSDSGFYLCAWSGTGNTPYEQYFGPGTRLTVT.

This clone occurred a few times. The CDR3, as DNA: TGTGCCAGCAGCCCAGCAGGCCAGTGGAATCAGCCCCAGCATTTT. Protein sequence: CASSPAGQWNQPQHF. The chain couples TRBV11-2 to TRBJ1-5; D gene unclear. Trimming took 5 bases from V and 4 from J, leaving 15 bases between them. This CDR3 contains 15 residues. Germline CDR1 is SGHAT and CDR2 is FQNNGV.

This clone was detected a few times. The chain couples TRBV4-1 to TRBJ2-1; TRBD1 matches at 7 bases. V was clipped by 0 bases and J by 5 bases; unmatched bases: 7. CDR1 is MGHRA and CDR2 is YSYEKL in the germline V gene. The CDR3 length is 16 residues. Written as DNA, the CDR3 is TGCGCCAGCAGCCAAGAAGGGACAGTATCCGACAATGAGCAGTTCTTC. It encodes CASSQEGTVSDNEQFF.

In this sample, this clone turned up a few times. The V call is TRBV28, the J call TRBJ2-1; D uncertain. Trimming shortened V by 2 bases and J by 11 bases, and 10 bases separated the two germline ends. This CDR3 is built from 12 residues. Germline-derived CDR1 and CDR2 are MDHEN and SYDVKM. CDR3 nucleotides: TGTGCCAGCAGTTTAACGGTGAGGAAGCAGTTCTTC. This gives the protein CASSLTVRKQFF.

V usage is TRBV6-5 and J usage is TRBJ2-4; perhaps TRBD1 as D (5 bases). The V end was cut by 2 bases, the J end by 11 bases, with 16 bases between. CDR1 is MNHEY, CDR2 SVGAGI, per germline. The CDR3 runs to 14 residues. CDR3 bases: TGTGCCAGCAGTTACACTGAAGGACAAGGGGTTCAGTACTTC. Translated: CASSYTEGQGVQYF.

The genes are TRBV29-1 and TRBJ2-5; no clear D gene. TRBJ2-7 matches the DNA end more closely, so the J call is doubtful. CDR1 SQVTM and CDR2 ANQGSEA come from the germline V gene. This CDR3 is built from 15 residues. The chain's CDR3 is CSVSRNGRKGYEQYF. CDR3 DNA sequence: TGCAGCGTTTCCCGCAATGGCAGGAAAGGCTACGAGCAGTACTTC.

This clone was counted only a few times. The chain employs TRBV7-9 and TRBJ2-1; tentatively, D is TRBD2 (5 bases). The length of the CDR3 is 13 residues. Between the trimmed V and J ends, which lost 1 base and 7 bases, there was a span of 8 bases. CDR1 and CDR2 (germline): SEHNR, FQNEAQ (reference sequence). The CDR3 region is CASSLGLRNEQFF. DNA for the CDR3: TGTGCCAGCAGCTTAGGACTACGAAATGAGCAGTTCTTC.